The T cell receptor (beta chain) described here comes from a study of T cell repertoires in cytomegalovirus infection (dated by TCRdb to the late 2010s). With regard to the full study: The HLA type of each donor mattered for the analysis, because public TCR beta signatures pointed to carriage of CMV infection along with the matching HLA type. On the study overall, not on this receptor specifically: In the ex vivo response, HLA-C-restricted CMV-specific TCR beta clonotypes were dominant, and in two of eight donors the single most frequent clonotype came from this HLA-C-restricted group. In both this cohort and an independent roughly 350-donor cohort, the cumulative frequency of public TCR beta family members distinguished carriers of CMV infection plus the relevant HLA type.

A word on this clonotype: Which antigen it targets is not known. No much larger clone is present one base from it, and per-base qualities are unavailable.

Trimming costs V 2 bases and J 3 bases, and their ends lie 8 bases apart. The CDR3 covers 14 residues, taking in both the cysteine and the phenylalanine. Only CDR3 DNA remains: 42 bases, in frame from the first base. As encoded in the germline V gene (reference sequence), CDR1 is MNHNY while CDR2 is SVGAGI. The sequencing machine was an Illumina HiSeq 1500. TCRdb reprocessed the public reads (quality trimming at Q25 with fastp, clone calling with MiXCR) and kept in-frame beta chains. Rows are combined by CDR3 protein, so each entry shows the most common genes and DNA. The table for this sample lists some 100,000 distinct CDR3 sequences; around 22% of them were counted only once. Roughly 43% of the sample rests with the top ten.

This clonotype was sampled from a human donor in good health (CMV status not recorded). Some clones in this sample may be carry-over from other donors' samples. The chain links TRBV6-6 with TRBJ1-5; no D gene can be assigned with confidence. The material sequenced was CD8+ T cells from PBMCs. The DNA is TGTGCCAGCAGTTACGACGGGATCAATCAGCCCCAGCATTTT. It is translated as CASSYDGINQPQHF.